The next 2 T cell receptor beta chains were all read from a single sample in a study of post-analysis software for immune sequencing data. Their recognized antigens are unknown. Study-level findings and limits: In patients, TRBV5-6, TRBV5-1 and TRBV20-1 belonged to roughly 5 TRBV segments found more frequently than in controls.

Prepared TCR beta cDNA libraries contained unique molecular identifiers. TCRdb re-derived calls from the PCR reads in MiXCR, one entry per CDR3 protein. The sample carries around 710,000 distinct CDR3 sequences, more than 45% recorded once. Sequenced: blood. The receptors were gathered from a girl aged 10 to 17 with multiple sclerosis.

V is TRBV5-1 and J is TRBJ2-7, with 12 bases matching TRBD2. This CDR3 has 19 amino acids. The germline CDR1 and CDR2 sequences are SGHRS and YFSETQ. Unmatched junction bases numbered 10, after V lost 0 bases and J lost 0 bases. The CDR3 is CASSLAGTSGSLNSYEQYF. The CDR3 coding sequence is TGCGCCAGCAGCTTGGCCGGGACTAGCGGGTCCCTGAACTCCTACGAGCAGTACTTC.

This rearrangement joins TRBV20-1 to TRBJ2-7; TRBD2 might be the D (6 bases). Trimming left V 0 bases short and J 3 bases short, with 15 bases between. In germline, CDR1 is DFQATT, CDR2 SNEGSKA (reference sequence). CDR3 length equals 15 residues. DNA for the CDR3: TGCAGTGCTAGAGATCATATTCCGGAGGGCTACGAGCAGTACTTC. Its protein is CSARDHIPEGYEQYF.